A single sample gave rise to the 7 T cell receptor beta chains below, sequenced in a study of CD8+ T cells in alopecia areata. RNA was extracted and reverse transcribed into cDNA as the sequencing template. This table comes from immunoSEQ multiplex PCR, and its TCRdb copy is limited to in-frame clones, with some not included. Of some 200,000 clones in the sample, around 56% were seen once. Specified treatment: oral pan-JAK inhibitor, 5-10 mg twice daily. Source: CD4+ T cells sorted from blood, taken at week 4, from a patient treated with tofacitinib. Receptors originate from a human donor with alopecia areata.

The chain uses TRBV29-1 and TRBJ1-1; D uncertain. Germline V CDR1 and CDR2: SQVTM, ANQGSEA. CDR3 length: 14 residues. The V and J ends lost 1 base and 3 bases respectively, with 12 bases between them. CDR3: CSVEVRADYTEAFF. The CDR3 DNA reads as TGCAGCGTTGAAGTACGGGCCGACTACACTGAAGCTTTCTTT.

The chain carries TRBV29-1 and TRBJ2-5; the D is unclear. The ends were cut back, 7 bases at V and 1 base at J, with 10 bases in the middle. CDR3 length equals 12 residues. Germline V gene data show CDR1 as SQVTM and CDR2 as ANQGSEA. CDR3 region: CSGKETQETQYF. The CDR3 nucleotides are TGCAGCGGCAAGGAGACCCAAGAGACCCAGTACTTC.

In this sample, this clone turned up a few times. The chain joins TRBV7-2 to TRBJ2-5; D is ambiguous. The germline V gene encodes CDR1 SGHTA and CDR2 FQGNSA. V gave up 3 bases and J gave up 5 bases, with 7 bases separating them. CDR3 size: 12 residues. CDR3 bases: TGTGCCAGCAGCTTTGGACGCGAGACCCAGTACTTC. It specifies CASSFGRETQYF.

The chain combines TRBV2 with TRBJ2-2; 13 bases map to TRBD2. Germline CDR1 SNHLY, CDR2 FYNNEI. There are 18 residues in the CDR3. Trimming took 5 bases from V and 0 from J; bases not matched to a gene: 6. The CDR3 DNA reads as TGTGCCAGCAGTTTTCGGACTAGCGGGGGACCGAACACCGGGGAGCTGTTTTTT. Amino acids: CASSFRTSGGPNTGELFF.

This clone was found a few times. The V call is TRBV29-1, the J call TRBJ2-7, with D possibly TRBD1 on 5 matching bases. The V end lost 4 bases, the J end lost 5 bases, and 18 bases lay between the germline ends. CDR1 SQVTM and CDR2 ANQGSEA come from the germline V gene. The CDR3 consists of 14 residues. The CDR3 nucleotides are TGCAGCGTTGGGCAGGGTTTCCGAGGTAACGAGCAGTACTTC. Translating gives CSVGQGFRGNEQYF.

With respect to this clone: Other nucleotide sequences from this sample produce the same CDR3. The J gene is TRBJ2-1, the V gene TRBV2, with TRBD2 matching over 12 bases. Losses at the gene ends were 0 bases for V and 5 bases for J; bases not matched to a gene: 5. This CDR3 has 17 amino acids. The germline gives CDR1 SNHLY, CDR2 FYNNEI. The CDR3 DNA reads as TGTGCCAGCAGTGAAGCGCTTCTAGCGGGGGGGGACAATGAGCAGTTCTTC. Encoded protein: CASSEALLAGGDNEQFF.

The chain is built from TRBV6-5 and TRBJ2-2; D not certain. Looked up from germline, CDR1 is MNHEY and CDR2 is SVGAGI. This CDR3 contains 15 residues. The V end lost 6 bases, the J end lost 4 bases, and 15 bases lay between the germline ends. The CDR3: CASSLLSRSTGELFF. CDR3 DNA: TGTGCCAGCAGCCTGCTGAGCCGGAGCACCGGGGAGCTGTTTTTT.